These 20 T cell receptor beta chains share one sample of origin, sequenced in a study of T-cell reconstitution after alpha-beta-depleted transplantation in children. Unique molecular identifiers were built into the TCRbeta library. TCRdb re-called the PCR reads through MiXCR, storing one row per CDR3 protein. Of hundreds of thousands of distinct CDR3 sequences listed, around 13% were seen once; the top ten hold under 7%. This specimen was PBMCs from the stem cell graft donor, taken from the stem cell graft. All receptors derive from a human donor who donated a stem cell graft to a child with combined immunodeficiency.

J is TRBJ2-5 and V is TRBV29-1; 8 nucleotides line up with TRBD2. The CDR3 is 12 residues long. Trimming took 7 bases from V and 5 from J; bases not matched to a gene: 6. Germline V gene data show CDR1 as SQVTM and CDR2 as ANQGSEA. The CDR3 nucleotides read TGCAGCGGGGGAGCGGGGGACGAGACCCAGTACTTC. Its translation is CSGGAGDETQYF.

The chain joins TRBV28 to TRBJ1-5; TRBD1 matches at 9 bases. The CDR3 loop spans 16 amino acids. Germline CDR1 reads MDHEN; CDR2 reads SYDVKM. V shed 7 bases and J 7 bases; nucleotides not matched to a gene: 14. In DNA form, the CDR3 reads TGTGCCAGCAAGTTTCCCCCGGACAGGGGTTACCAGCCCCAGCATTTT. It is translated as CASKFPPDRGYQPQHF.

This clonotype has ten or more counts. This chain joins TRBV5-1 and TRBJ2-3, with D hard to call. CDR3 length equals 14 residues. Trimming took off 5 bases at V and 2 bases at J, with 12 bases between the two ends. CDR1 is SGHRS, CDR2 YFSETQ, per germline. CDR3 in amino acids: CASRATIDTDTQYF. Here the CDR3 DNA reads TGCGCCAGCAGGGCTACCATAGACACAGATACGCAGTATTTT.

This clonotype appeared a few times. The genes are TRBV7-9 and TRBJ1-4; D may be TRBD1 (5 bases). The CDR3 runs 16 residues. With 4 bases removed from V and 4 bases from J, the gap between germline ends came to 16 bases. Germline V CDR1 and CDR2: SEHNR, FQNEAQ (reference sequence). This CDR3 reads CASSYLRDGNNEKLFF. DNA of the CDR3: TGTGCCAGCAGCTACCTCCGGGACGGAAATAATGAAAAACTGTTTTTT. The full variable domain, with the rest looked up from reference TRBV7-9 and TRBJ1-4, is DTGVSQNPRHKITKRGQNVTFRCDPISEHNRLYWYRQTLGQGPEFLTYFQNEAQLEKSRLLSDRFSAERPKGSFSTLEIQRTEQGDSAMYLCASSYLRDGNNEKLFFGSGTQLSVL.

There are a few counts of this clonotype. This rearrangement joins TRBV5-1 to TRBJ1-1; TRBD1 matches 10 bases. Looked up from germline, CDR1 is SGHRS and CDR2 is YFSETQ. V dropped 7 bases and J dropped 4; count of bases not matched to a gene: 7. This CDR3 is built from 14 residues. CDR3 sequence reads: CASEGTGESTEAFF. The DNA for the CDR3 is TGCGCCAGCGAAGGGACAGGGGAGAGCACTGAAGCTTTCTTT.

The rearrangement uses TRBV12-3 or TRBV12-4 and TRBJ1-2, with 8 bases matching TRBD1. V trimming: 8 bases; J trimming: 2 bases; junction bases outside the gene matches: 4. The CDR3 is 13 amino acids. The CDR3 DNA reads as TGTGCCAGCGGACAGGGACCAAACTATGGCTACACCTTC. Encoded protein: CASGQGPNYGYTF.

This clonotype came up many times. Sequence at one end of the junction differs from germline and may be a read error. This chain links TRBV5-1 with TRBJ2-5, with D perhaps assigned TRBD1 or TRBD2 (5 bases each). This CDR3 spans 13 amino acids. Per the germline V gene, CDR1 is SGHRS and CDR2 is YFSETQ. CDR3 region: CASSTHLEEGSSF. CDR3 sequence (DNA): TGCGCCAGCAGCACCCATCTTGAAGAGGGGTCTTCCTTC.

The genes are TRBV11-2 and TRBJ2-1, with D maybe TRBD2 (7 bases). The V end was cut by 5 bases, the J end by 4 bases, with 15 bases between. The germline gives CDR1 SGHAT, CDR2 FQNNGV. This CDR3 is 15 amino acids long. CDR3 in DNA: TGTGCCAGCAGCGCACTAGGGGGGGGATACAATGAGCAGTTCTTC. Protein product: CASSALGGGYNEQFF.

The chain uses TRBV7-9 and TRBJ2-5, with D uncertain. This CDR3 has 14 amino acids. V lost 1 base and J 7 bases, leaving 13 bases between the germline ends. Per germline, CDR1 SEHNR and CDR2 FQNEAQ (reference sequence). CDR3 sequence (DNA): TGTGCCAGCAGCTTAGGGCCCGATTCAGGGACCCAGTACTTC. It translates to CASSLGPDSGTQYF.

The chain carries TRBV6-2 or TRBV6-3 and TRBJ2-3; no reliable D call. This CDR3 contains 15 residues. Trimming removed 2 bases at V and 3 bases at J, with 12 bases between. CDR1 and CDR2 from the germline V gene are MNHEY and SVGEGT. The CDR3 sequence is CASSYVGSRTDTQYF. The CDR3 DNA reads TGTGCCAGCAGTTACGTGGGCTCAAGGACAGATACGCAGTATTTT.

The J gene is TRBJ2-4, the V gene TRBV24-1, with unresolved D. The CDR3 is 15 residues long. Germline V gene sequence: CDR1 KGHDR, CDR2 SFDVKD. The V end lost 0 bases, the J end lost 7 bases, and 12 bases lay between the germline ends. The CDR3 DNA follows: TGTGCCACCAGTGATTTGATAATGGGTCGGAACATTCAGTACTTC. Residues: CATSDLIMGRNIQYF.

The V gene is TRBV15, the J gene TRBJ2-1; D not certain. Germline CDR1 is LNHNV and CDR2 is YYDKDF (reference sequence). The CDR3 runs to 13 residues. Trimming took 3 bases from V and 3 from J, leaving 6 bases between them. For the CDR3, the DNA is TGTGCCACCAGCAGCAGAGTCTACAATGAGCAGTTCTTC. It translates to CATSSRVYNEQFF.

The chain joins TRBV18 to TRBJ2-7; TRBD1 matches at 7 bases. This CDR3 has 15 amino acids. Germline lookup yields CDR1 KGHSH and CDR2 LQKENI. V dropped 2 bases and J dropped 0; count of bases not matched to a gene: 4. CDR3 nucleotides: TGTGCCAGCTCACCAGGACAGGCCATCTCCTACGAGCAGTACTTC. It yields the protein CASSPGQAISYEQYF. The full variable domain, rest sourced from reference TRBV18 and TRBJ2-7, is NAGVMQNPRHLVRRRGQEARLRCSPMKGHSHVYWYRQLPEEGLKFMVYLQKENIIDESGMPKERFSAEFPKEGPSILRIQQVVRGDSAAYFCASSPGQAISYEQYFGPGTRLTVT.

This clonotype has just a few counts. This rearrangement joins TRBV20-1 to TRBJ2-7; no clear D gene. Looked up from germline, CDR1 is DFQATT and CDR2 is SNEGSKA (reference sequence). This CDR3 spans 12 amino acids. V was shortened by 6 bases and J by 6 bases, with 15 bases between the two germline ends. The CDR3 DNA follows: TGCAGTGCGGGCAGCCAGCTCTCCGAGCAGTACTTC. Protein sequence: CSAGSQLSEQYF.

V and J are TRBV20-1 and TRBJ2-2; 11 nucleotides match TRBD2. Germline CDR1 is DFQATT and CDR2 is SNEGSKA (reference sequence). CDR3 length: 19 amino acids. Trimming removed 6 bases from V and 2 bases from J; junction bases left unmatched: 17. The CDR3 nucleotides read TGCAGTGCCCCCTGCGGGCTAGCGGGAGGATTCTCAAACACCGGGGAGCTGTTTTTT. It codes for CSAPCGLAGGFSNTGELFF.

This clonotype was detected only a few times. The rearrangement uses TRBV7-2 and TRBJ1-6, with no clear D. CDR1 and CDR2 (germline): SGHTA, FQGNSA. The CDR3 consists of 17 residues. V lost 8 bases to trimming and J lost 0 bases, with 17 bases between them. The CDR3 DNA follows: TGTGCCAGCCGAACACCAAGGGAGAACTCCTATAATTCACCCCTCCACTTT. Its translation: CASRTPRENSYNSPLHF.

For the CDR3, the DNA is TGCAGTGCTAGAGATGAAAGGGCCGATAATTCACCCCTCCACTTT. Translated: CSARDERADNSPLHF. This chain joins TRBV20-1 and TRBJ1-6; the D is unclear. V dropped 0 bases and J dropped 5 bases, with 11 bases sitting between them. Germline CDR1 is DFQATT and CDR2 is SNEGSKA (reference sequence). This CDR3 has 15 residues.

This rearrangement joins TRBV14 to TRBJ2-7; D remains ambiguous. The CDR3 extends over 13 amino acids. V lost 1 base, J lost 7 bases, and 11 bases lay in between. Germline CDR1 and CDR2: SGHDN and FVKESK. In nucleotides, the CDR3 is TGTGCCAGCAGCCAAGTCCGGGTTGGGGAGCAGTACTTC. It codes for CASSQVRVGEQYF.

This chain connects TRBV29-1 to TRBJ2-5; no reliable D call. The germline V and J ends were trimmed by 1 base and 3 bases, with 6 bases remaining between them. CDR1 and CDR2 from the germline V gene are SQVTM and ANQGSEA. The CDR3 has 12 amino acids. The CDR3 DNA is TGCAGCGTTGAAGGGAGTAAAGAGACCCAGTACTTC. This codes for CSVEGSKETQYF.

In its sample, this clonotype was seen many times. The chain links TRBV7-9 to TRBJ2-7; D uncertain. Germline V gene data show CDR1 as SEHNR and CDR2 as FQNEAQ (reference sequence). This CDR3 spans 11 amino acids. With 2 bases removed from V and 7 bases from J, the gap between germline ends came to 6 bases. CDR3 residues: CASSLSREQYF. CDR3 in DNA: TGTGCCAGCAGCTTAAGTAGGGAGCAGTACTTC.